The clone carrying this TCR beta chain was found many times. This entry belongs to a study of T cell clonality in common variable immunodeficiency. Assay used: immunoSEQ multiplex PCR; TCRdb lists only in-frame clones, some missing. This sample has about 42,000 clones, each found more than once. The sample taken for sequencing was peripheral blood mononuclear cells. This sequence was found in a person aged 18 to 75 in good health.

Partial CDR3 DNA: TGCGCCAGCAGCTTGGGGACAGGTACCACTGAA. Its translation: CASSLGTGTTE. The entire CDR3 sequence reads CASSLGTGTTEAFF. The V and J genes are TRBV5-1 and TRBJ1-1, with 7 bases aligning to TRBD1. The read stops 3 residues short of the end of the CDR3; the missing end is completed from the germline J gene. Germline trimming cut 0 bases from V and 4 bases from J; bases unmatched to any gene: 3. The CDR3 sequence is 14 residues long. Germline V CDR1 and CDR2: SGHRS, YFSETQ.